The sample holds a few counts of the clone carrying this T cell receptor (beta chain). What it recognizes is unknown. TCRdb redid the calling of the RT-PCR reads with MiXCR, one entry per CDR3 protein. Of more than 550,000 distinct CDR3 sequences listed, 12% are singletons. The data are from a study of response to subunit inactivated influenza vaccine. Findings of the study overall: Every seasonal influenza vaccination brings in few new T cells, the authors suggested.

This TCR derives from a man between 45 and 60 years old who received an inactivated influenza vaccine. Material: PBMCs from blood, obtained on the day of vaccination.

The CDR3 spells CASRTGTSGRRPGELFF. DNA of the CDR3: TGTGCCAGCAGGACCGGGACTAGCGGGAGAAGGCCCGGGGAGCTGTTTTTT. V and J are TRBV7-9 and TRBJ2-2, with TRBD2 matching over 14 bases. This CDR3 has 17 amino acids. The V gene end was trimmed by 6 bases and the J gene end by 6 bases; junction bases not matched to a gene: 9. Per germline, CDR1 SEHNR and CDR2 FQNEAQ (reference sequence). Variable domain in full (rest from reference TRBV7-9 and TRBJ2-2): DTGVSQNPRHKITKRGQNVTFRCDPISEHNRLYWYRQTLGQGPEFLTYFQNEAQLEKSRLLSDRFSAERPKGSFSTLEIQRTEQGDSAMYLCASRTGTSGRRPGELFFGEGSRLTVL.